The clone carrying this T cell receptor beta chain appeared a single time. The data belong to a study of OX40 agonist ivuxolimab in advanced cancers. Sequenced by immunoSEQ multiplex PCR; TCRdb stores in-frame clones only, minus some. The sample records 72,000 or so clones, roughly 89% being singletons. Trimming cost V 3 bases and J 5 bases; bases outside gene matches: 7. This CDR3 is built from 16 residues. The germline gives CDR1 KGHSH, CDR2 LQKENI. Patients had blood sampled at baseline and again on cycle 4 day 1 and cycle 7 day 1. The chain is built from TRBV18 and TRBJ2-1; 10 bases fit TRBD2. The clonotype comes from an adult with an advanced solid tumor such as melanoma, head and neck, liver or kidney cancer. The source was CD4+ or CD8+ T cells sorted from blood, collected in a trial of the OX40 agonist ivuxolimab. Here the CDR3 reads CASSPALAGADNEQFF. CDR3 sequence (DNA): TGTGCCAGCTCACCCGCGCTAGCGGGGGCCGACAATGAGCAGTTCTTC.